Sequencing of this TCR beta chain was carried out in a study of beta chain features in type 1 diabetes. About this clone: Its antigen is as yet unknown.

Every bit of the isolated RNA underwent reverse transcription, so sequencing read expressed TCRB transcripts. This table comes from immunoSEQ multiplex PCR, and its TCRdb copy is limited to in-frame clones, with some not included. Here the sample spans roughly 170,000 clones, 10% to 15% being singletons. By way of CD45RO/CCR7/CD25/CD127/CD95/CD27, the CD4+ regulatory, stem cell-like memory, central memory and naive cells were sorted. Sorted populations all exceeded 95% purity. The CDR3 length is 18 residues. V lost 3 bases, J lost 1 base, and 15 bases stayed unmatched. Germline CDR1 SQVTM, CDR2 ANQGSEA. Study-wide results and limits: Individuals with type 1 diabetes displayed fewer insertions and more deletions at VDJ junctions. Sampled from patients, naive, central memory and Treg TCRB repertoires appeared more similar than those sampled from healthy donors.

The rearrangement uses TRBV29-1 and TRBJ2-3; 8 bases are shared with TRBD1. The origin of this receptor is a woman between 18 and 29 years old in good health. Sequencing was done on a sample of central memory CD4+ T cells from blood. DNA of the CDR3: TGCAGCGTTGATTCAGGGGGCGGGCTTGGGAGACGCACAGATACGCAGTATTTT. The encoded protein is CSVDSGGGLGRRTDTQYF.